Below are 15 T cell receptor beta chains sequenced from a single sample in a study of response to subunit inactivated influenza vaccine (dated by TCRdb to the late 2010s). The protocol used for the library was RT-PCR. The instrument given in TCRdb is Illumina HiSeq 2500. The public reads were reprocessed in TCRdb via fastp at Q25 and MiXCR, keeping in-frame beta chains. Every CDR3 protein is listed once, alongside the most common genes and DNA of its rows. The sample profile shows about 570,000 distinct CDR3 sequences; about 10% of them were found once. The ten largest make up about 11% of the sample. These data are also associated with another study on T cells expressing NK-cell markers. Drawing on the second study: TCR beta cDNA libraries were prepared using 5'RACE template switching, which introduced a universal primer site and unique molecular identifiers.

Sequenced material: PBMCs from blood, taken on the day of vaccination. The receptors here all came from a man aged 45-60 years who received an inactivated influenza vaccine. Donor details come from another sample of the same person, matched by shared clones.

The rearrangement joins TRBV7-2 to TRBJ2-5, with 8 bases identical to TRBD1. The CDR3 covers 17 residues. The germline CDR1 and CDR2 sequences are SGHTA and FQGNSA. The J segment lost 2 bases and the V segment lost 4 bases, leaving 12 bases of the junction unmatched. CDR3 in amino acids: CASSSGIRDRTQETQYF. In DNA form, the CDR3 reads TGTGCCAGCAGCTCTGGAATTAGGGACAGGACGCAAGAGACCCAGTACTTC.

The rearrangement uses TRBV19 and TRBJ2-7, with 7 positions matching TRBD1. Germline assignment: CDR1 LNHDA and CDR2 SQIVND (reference sequence). The ends lost 10 bases at V and 4 bases at J; junction bases unmatched: 10. There are 13 residues in the CDR3. This chain's CDR3 is CATSRGGAYEQYF. The CDR3 DNA reads TGTGCCACCAGCCGAGGGGGCGCGTACGAGCAGTACTTC.

Only one count was recorded for this clonotype. This chain's CDR3 is CASSVGGREGLYEQYF. In nucleotides, the CDR3 is TGTGCCAGCAGCGTCGGTGGGCGGGAGGGCCTGTACGAGCAGTACTTC. J is TRBJ2-7 and V is TRBV9; 9 nucleotides line up with TRBD2. Trimming at V came to 2 bases and at J to 4 bases, leaving 10 bases not matched to a gene. This CDR3 has 16 amino acids. Germline V CDR1 and CDR2: SGDLS, YYNGEE.

There are many counts of this clonotype. CDR3 coding DNA: TGCGCCAGCAGCTTTCTCCGGGACAGTATGTACGAGCAGTACTTC. Encoded protein: CASSFLRDSMYEQYF. The chain couples TRBV5-1 to TRBJ2-7, with 7 bases lining up with TRBD1. The CDR3 is made up of 15 amino acids. Germline V CDR1 and CDR2: SGHRS, YFSETQ. V gave up 2 bases and J gave up 4 bases; unmatched junction bases: 9.

This clonotype was seen only a few times. This chain connects TRBV29-1 to TRBJ2-1, with 11 bases lining up with TRBD2. The V segment lost 5 bases and the J segment 7 bases; nucleotides outside the gene matches: 28. The CDR3 covers 21 residues. The germline CDR1 and CDR2 sequences are SQVTM and ANQGSEA. CDR3 region: CSVSGLYYTISTSGKVNEQFF. CDR3 DNA sequence: TGCAGCGTTTCGGGATTATACTATACTATATCGACTAGCGGGAAAGTAAATGAGCAGTTCTTC.

This chain connects TRBV20-1 to TRBJ2-7; D ambiguous. There are 12 residues in the CDR3. In germline, CDR1 is DFQATT, CDR2 SNEGSKA (reference sequence). V was pared by 0 bases and J by 6 bases, with 9 bases between. CDR3 in amino acids: CSARDLKAEQYF. The CDR3 DNA reads as TGCAGTGCTAGAGATCTCAAGGCCGAGCAGTACTTC.

At least ten counts were recorded for this clonotype. This sequence joins TRBV12-3 or TRBV12-4 and TRBJ2-1; 10 bases match TRBD2. The CDR3 is 13 amino acids. V gave up 5 bases and J gave up 9 bases; unmatched junction bases: 4. The CDR3 region has the DNA TGTGCCAGCAGTCCCGGACTAGCGGTTGAGCAGTTCTTC. It yields the protein CASSPGLAVEQFF.

This chain connects TRBV7-4 to TRBJ2-4; D remains ambiguous. V was pared by 1 base and J by 8 bases, with 12 bases between. Germline V CDR1 and CDR2: SGHVT, SQSDAQ. The CDR3 sequence is 14 residues long. The CDR3 reads CASSLDAGYHIQYF. DNA of the CDR3: TGTGCCAGCAGCTTAGATGCAGGTTATCACATTCAGTACTTC.

This clonotype has ten or more counts. The genes are TRBV6-2 or TRBV6-3 and TRBJ2-1; D possibly matches TRBD1 or TRBD2 (6 bases each). Germline CDR1 MNHEY, CDR2 SVGEGT. The CDR3 length is 16 residues. With 7 bases removed from V and 8 bases from J, the gap between germline ends came to 24 bases. CDR3 bases: TGTGCCAGCACCCCCTGGAGAGGAGGGGGACGCTATGAGCAGTTCTTC. Translating it yields CASTPWRGGGRYEQFF.

The table lists this clonotype with a few counts. The chain couples TRBV20-1 to TRBJ2-5; D unresolved. Germline CDR1 and CDR2: DFQATT and SNEGSKA (reference sequence). The ends were cut back, 1 base at V and 1 base at J, with 10 bases in the middle. The CDR3 totals 14 residues. The CDR3 bases are TGCAGTGCTAGAGTAACCGCACTCCAAGAGACCCAGTACTTC. Protein product: CSARVTALQETQYF.

The J gene is TRBJ2-7, the V gene TRBV14, with 11 positions matching TRBD2. This CDR3 region has 15 residues. Per the germline V gene, CDR1 is SGHDN and CDR2 is FVKESK. Unmatched junction bases numbered 3, after V lost 2 bases and J lost 3 bases. The DNA of the CDR3 is TGTGCCAGCAGCCAAACTAGCGGGGGACTCTACGAGCAGTACTTC. Encoded protein: CASSQTSGGLYEQYF. Together with reference TRBV14 and TRBJ2-7, the CDR3 gives the full variable domain: EAGVTQFPSHSVIEKGQTVTLRCDPISGHDNLYWYRRVMGKEIKFLLHFVKESKQDESGMPNNRFLAERTGGTYSTLKVQPAELEDSGVYFCASSQTSGGLYEQYFGPGTRLTVT.

This clonotype was seen ten or more times. The chain recombines TRBV29-1 with TRBJ2-1; 7 bases match TRBD1. The ends lost 3 bases at V and 2 bases at J; junction bases unmatched: 7. Germline assignment: CDR1 SQVTM and CDR2 ANQGSEA. The CDR3 extends over 15 amino acids. CDR3 sequence reads: CSVEDDRETYNEQFF. The CDR3 bases are TGCAGCGTTGAGGACGACAGGGAAACCTACAATGAGCAGTTCTTC.

This clonotype occurred many times. The V and J genes are TRBV9 and TRBJ2-5; D remains unclear. CDR1 and CDR2 from the germline V gene are SGDLS and YYNGEE. V lost 0 bases, J lost 3 bases, and 6 bases lay in between. The CDR3 is made up of 13 amino acids. The CDR3 here is CASSVVHEETQYF. CDR3 sequence (DNA): TGTGCCAGCAGCGTAGTTCACGAAGAGACCCAGTACTTC.

This clonotype showed up many times. This rearrangement joins TRBV4-3 to TRBJ2-5, with 10 bases lining up with TRBD2. Germline V lookup: CDR1 LGHNA, CDR2 YSLEER. The CDR3 extends over 16 amino acids. The junction had 5 bases not matched to a gene; V was cut back by 0 bases and J by 4 bases. CDR3 amino acids: CASSQDLIAGGETQYF. CDR3 bases: TGCGCCAGCAGCCAAGATTTAATAGCGGGAGGAGAGACCCAGTACTTC.

In its sample, this clonotype was seen many times. This rearrangement joins TRBV28 to TRBJ1-5, with TRBD1 as a possible D gene (5 bases). Trimming stripped 2 bases from V and 6 bases from J, with 5 bases between. The CDR3 is 12 residues long. Germline values: CDR1 MDHEN, CDR2 SYDVKM. In nucleotides, the CDR3 is TGTGCCAGCAGTTTACAGGGTCAGCCCCAGCATTTT. It translates to CASSLQGQPQHF.